This TCR beta chain derives from a study of graft-versus-host responses after intestinal transplantation. Study summary: The study gave all recipients anti-thymocyte globulin induction, then tacrolimus and steroids for roughly 3 years.

CDR3 length: 14 residues. J gave up 3 bases and V 5 bases, and 6 bases lay outside the gene matches. Germline V lookup: CDR1 MNHEY, CDR2 SVGAGI. Intraepithelial and lamina propria lymphocytes were freed from processed graft tissue. Assay: immunoSEQ multiplex PCR; the TCRdb copy retains only in-frame clones and omits some. The sample includes some 13,000 clones, 70% to 85% of them seen just once. This chain uses TRBV6-5 with TRBJ2-7; 8 positions agree with TRBD1. The clonotype originates from a human patient who received an intestinal transplant, so some T cells may come from the graft donor. The sequences come from ileum tissue, collected 16 days after intestinal transplant. The CDR3 reads CASSVNGQGYEQYF. The CDR3 nucleotides are TGTGCCAGCAGTGTGAATGGACAGGGCTACGAGCAGTACTTC.